Listed below are T cell receptor beta chains from one sample, sequenced in a study of beta chain features in type 1 diabetes. Produced via immunoSEQ multiplex PCR; TCRdb's table is partial and in-frame only. The sample consists of about 150,000 clones, more than 10% of them appearing once. The sequenced sample consisted of central memory CD4+ T cells from blood. The origin of the receptors is a man aged 18 to 35 with type 1 diabetes. The CDR3 runs from the conserved cysteine through the conserved F or W. D genes are given only for firm matches. The size entry is marked missing in some rows and otherwise reads once, few, many or a size class.

V	size	J	D	CDR3	DNA
TRBV6-1	few	TRBJ2-2	-	CASSEREQVNTGELFF	TGTGCCAGCAGTGAAAGGGAACAGGTTAACACCGGGGAGCTGTTTTTT
TRBV7-8	few	TRBJ2-2	-	CASSLTIGELFF	TGTGCCAGCAGCCTAACAATCGGGGAGCTGTTTTTT
TRBV18	-	TRBJ2-7	TRBD1	CASSSDRDRPYEQYF	TGTGCCAGCTCATCGGACAGGGATCGACCCTACGAGCAGTACTTC
TRBV5-1	few	TRBJ2-5	-	CASRDLQETQYF	TGCGCCAGCCGGGACCTACAAGAGACCCAGTACTTC
TRBV30	-	TRBJ2-7	TRBD2	CAWSVLAGADEQYF	TGTGCCTGGAGTGTACTGGCGGGAGCGGACGAGCAGTACTTC
TRBV7-2	-	TRBJ1-3	-	CASSLSLGNTIYF	TGTGCCAGCAGCTTATCCCTAGGAAACACCATATATTTT
TRBV5-4	-	TRBJ2-3	TRBD1	CASSTRDRESDTQYF	TGTGCCAGCAGCACCCGGGACAGGGAATCAGATACGCAGTATTTT
TRBV30	once	TRBJ2-7	TRBD1	CAWSLMGQHYEQYF	TGTGCCTGGAGTCTTATGGGACAGCACTACGAGCAGTACTTC
TRBV30	-	TRBJ1-2	-	CAWGKGLEDGYTF	TGTGCCTGGGGTAAGGGACTAGAAGATGGCTACACCTTC
TRBV7-9	-	TRBJ1-4	TRBD1	CASSLALGQGHEKLFF	TGTGCCAGCAGCCTCGCCCTGGGACAGGGTCATGAAAAACTGTTTTTT
TRBV18	once	TRBJ2-7	-	CASSPERFWADYEQYF	TGTGCCAGCTCACCGGAGAGGTTTTGGGCAGACTACGAGCAGTACTTC
TRBV29-1	-	TRBJ1-5	TRBD1	CSVGKQGELSQHF	TGCAGCGTTGGTAAACAGGGGGAGTTATCCCAGCATTTT
TRBV7-8	-	TRBJ1-1	TRBD1	CASTPRQGITEAFF	TGTGCCAGCACCCCACGACAGGGAATCACTGAAGCTTTCTTT
TRBV13	-	TRBJ2-3	TRBD2	CASRVAGNTDTQYF	TGTGCCAGCAGGGTAGCGGGGAACACAGATACGCAGTATTTT
TRBV30	few	TRBJ1-1	-	CAWSVAGNTEAFF	TGTGCCTGGAGTGTGGCCGGGAACACTGAAGCTTTCTTT
TRBV11-1	-	TRBJ2-1	TRBD1	CASSPQGASYEQFF	TGTGCCAGCAGCCCCCAGGGGGCCTCCTATGAGCAGTTCTTC
TRBV5-1	-	TRBJ1-1	-	CASRTGTKNTEAFF	TGCGCCAGCAGAACCGGGACAAAGAACACTGAAGCTTTCTTT
TRBV29-1	-	TRBJ1-2	-	CSVRGILYGYTF	TGCAGCGTCCGCGGGATTCTCTATGGCTACACCTTC
TRBV6-6	few	TRBJ1-5	-	CASSDSIYSNQPQHF	TGTGCCAGCAGCGATTCCATTTATAGCAATCAGCCCCAGCATTTT
TRBV5-4	-	TRBJ2-1	TRBD2	CASSPGTSGAEQFF	TGTGCCAGCAGCCCGGGGACTAGTGGTGCCGAGCAGTTCTTC
TRBV28	few	TRBJ1-2	-	CAIWTPGYGYTF	TGTGCCATATGGACCCCCGGGTATGGCTACACCTTC
TRBV28	few	TRBJ1-2	-	CASSSGLPEGYTF	TGTGCCAGCAGTTCAGGACTGCCGGAGGGCTACACCTTC
TRBV5-6	-	TRBJ2-7	-	CASSLNSPYEQYF	TGTGCCAGCAGCTTAAACAGCCCCTACGAGCAGTACTTC
TRBV6-6	few	TRBJ2-4	TRBD1	CASSDLLGQGNIQYF	TGTGCCAGCAGTGATTTACTCGGACAGGGGAACATTCAGTACTTC
TRBV28	-	TRBJ2-3	-	CASTPGGAGNTQYF	TGTGCCAGCACCCCTGGGGGGGCTGGTAATACGCAGTATTTT
TRBV5-1	few	TRBJ1-6	-	CASRERMYNSPLHF	TGCGCCAGCAGGGAACGGATGTATAATTCACCCCTCCACTTT
TRBV4-1	-	TRBJ2-3	-	CASSQGRAGHTDTQYF	TGCGCCAGCAGCCAAGGTAGGGCAGGGCACACAGATACGCAGTATTTT